These T cell receptor beta chains were read from a single sample in a study of post-analysis software for immune sequencing data. TCRdb analysed the PCR reads with MiXCR anew, one entry per CDR3 protein. The sample has around 150,000 distinct CDR3 sequences, approximately 35% seen once. The sequenced sample was blood, obtained after autologous hematopoietic stem cell transplantation. The receptors were gathered from a girl under 18 with multiple sclerosis. The CDR3 runs from the conserved cysteine through the conserved F or W. A D gene is named only where the DNA matches it firmly. Expanded clones are given a class, and other clones once, few, many or no size at all.

d_call j_call clone_size v_call cdr3_aa cdr3_nt
. TRBJ2-7 few TRBV6-1 CASSEAYREYEQYF TGTGCCAGCAGTGAAGCATACAGGGAGTACGAGCAGTACTTC
TRBD2 TRBJ2-1 many TRBV20-1 CSAGTLWTSGNNEQFF TGCAGTGCTGGGACACTGTGGACTAGCGGAAACAATGAGCAGTTCTTC
TRBD1 TRBJ2-5 . TRBV5-1 CASKGTGGEQETQYF TGCGCCAGCAAAGGGACAGGGGGTGAACAAGAGACCCAGTACTTC
TRBD2 TRBJ2-7 . TRBV7-2 CASRATGTSGRYEQYF TGTGCCAGCAGGGCAACCGGGACTAGCGGGAGGTACGAGCAGTACTTC
. TRBJ2-4 few TRBV7-2 CASSLGWGGVAKNIQYF TGTGCCAGCAGCTTAGGGTGGGGGGGCGTAGCCAAAAACATTCAGTACTTC
. TRBJ1-2 . TRBV27 CASSTTGTSYGYTF TGTGCCAGCAGTACCACCGGGACAAGCTATGGCTACACCTTC
TRBD2 TRBJ2-5 few TRBV20-1 CSARSTGLSREQYF TGCAGTGCTAGATCCACGGGACTATCGAGAGAGCAGTACTTC
. TRBJ1-6 few TRBV25-1 CASSVYANSPLHF TGTGCCAGCAGTGTCTACGCTAATTCACCCCTCCACTTT
. TRBJ2-5 . TRBV6-2/TRBV6-3 CASSPIFTGSVGETQYF TGTGCCAGCAGTCCTATATTTACAGGGTCCGTTGGCGAGACCCAGTACTTC
TRBD2 TRBJ2-1 . TRBV6-6 CASRDPPTSPRNEQFF TGTGCCAGCAGGGATCCCCCGACTAGCCCTCGCAATGAGCAGTTCTTC
TRBD2 TRBJ2-5 . TRBV27 CASSPKLGSGRETQYF TGTGCCAGCAGTCCTAAGTTGGGTAGCGGGAGAGAGACCCAGTACTTC
. TRBJ1-2 few TRBV10-3 CAISDRLYGYTF TGTGCCATCAGTGACCGCCTTTATGGCTACACCTTC
TRBD2 TRBJ2-2 . TRBV4-2 CASSQELGRGTGELFF TGTGCCAGCAGCCAAGAGTTAGGGCGGGGGACCGGGGAGCTGTTTTTT
TRBD2 TRBJ2-7 . TRBV7-6 CASSLGLPHEQYF TGTGCCAGCAGCTTGGGACTACCCCACGAGCAGTACTTC
. TRBJ2-7 few TRBV29-1 CSVLGVSVYEQYF TGCAGCGTTCTCGGGGTTAGCGTGTACGAGCAGTACTTC
TRBD1 TRBJ1-1 few TRBV30 CVLMTGSTEAFF TGTGTCTTAATGACAGGGAGCACTGAAGCTTTCTTT
. TRBJ2-1 . TRBV12-3/TRBV12-4 CASSLAGTTQFF TGTGCCAGCAGTTTAGCCGGGACCACGCAGTTCTTC
. TRBJ2-3 few TRBV20-1 CSAIDGDTQYF TGCAGTGCTATAGATGGGGATACGCAGTATTTT
. TRBJ2-1 . TRBV7-3 CASSLARGPGNEQFF TGTGCCAGCAGCTTAGCCAGAGGGCCCGGCAATGAGCAGTTCTTC
. TRBJ1-1 . TRBV10-3 CAIRTGNTEAFF TGTGCCATTCGGACGGGGAACACTGAAGCTTTCTTT
. TRBJ1-1 many TRBV5-5 CASSLDPRSTEAFF TGTGCCAGCAGCTTGGATCCGAGGAGCACTGAAGCTTTCTTT
. TRBJ1-5 . TRBV25-1 CARGDQPQHF TGTGCCAGGGGGGACCAGCCCCAGCATTTT
TRBD2 TRBJ2-3 . TRBV6-2/TRBV6-3 CASSFKGLEGPDTQYF TGTGCCAGCAGTTTCAAGGGACTAGAAGGACCAGATACGCAGTATTTT
TRBD2 TRBJ2-5 . TRBV7-6 CASSRSRGLAGQETQYF TGTGCCAGCAGCCGCAGTCGCGGACTAGCGGGCCAAGAGACCCAGTACTTC